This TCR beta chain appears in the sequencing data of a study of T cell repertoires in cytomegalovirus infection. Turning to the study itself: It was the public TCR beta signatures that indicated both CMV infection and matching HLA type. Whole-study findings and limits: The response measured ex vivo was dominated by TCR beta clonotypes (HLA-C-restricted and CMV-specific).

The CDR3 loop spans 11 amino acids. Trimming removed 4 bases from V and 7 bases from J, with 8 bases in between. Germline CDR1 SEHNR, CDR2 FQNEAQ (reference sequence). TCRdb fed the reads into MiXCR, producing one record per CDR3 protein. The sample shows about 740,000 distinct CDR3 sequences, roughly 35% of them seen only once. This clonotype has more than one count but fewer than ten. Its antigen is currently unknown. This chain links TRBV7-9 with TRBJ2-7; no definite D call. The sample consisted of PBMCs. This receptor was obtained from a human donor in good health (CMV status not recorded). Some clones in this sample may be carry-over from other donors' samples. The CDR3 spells CASSSAWEQYF. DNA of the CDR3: TGTGCCAGCAGCTCCGCCTGGGAGCAGTACTTC.